This entry lists 27 T cell receptor beta chains sequenced from one sample in a study of blood T cell repertoires in COVID-19. Sequencing was performed with immunoSEQ multiplex PCR; in TCRdb, only in-frame clones are kept and a portion is missing. This sample has roughly 330,000 clones; approximately 85% occur once, and the top ten carry around 1.5%. The material sequenced was peripheral blood. The receptor set was obtained from a woman aged 45-65 years with acute or convalescent COVID-19.

CDR3 residues: CASSQGTALYGYTF. CDR3 sequence (DNA): TGCGCCAGCAGCCAGGGGACAGCTCTCTATGGCTACACCTTC. The chain couples TRBV4-1 to TRBJ1-2, with TRBD1 matching 7 bases. This CDR3 comprises 14 residues. Germline V CDR1 and CDR2: MGHRA, YSYEKL. V was pared by 3 bases and J by 4 bases, with 5 bases of the junction left unmatched.

The chain couples TRBV7-2 to TRBJ2-1; 12 nucleotides line up with TRBD1. In germline, CDR1 is SGHTA, CDR2 FQGNSA. The CDR3 covers 17 residues. V gave up 4 bases and J gave up 6 bases; unmatched junction bases: 10. Here the CDR3 reads CASSSRDRGRFGNEQFF. CDR3 DNA: TGTGCCAGCAGCTCCCGGGACAGGGGGCGCTTTGGCAATGAGCAGTTCTTC.

The CDR3 protein is CAGGLAGVGNEQFF. As DNA, the CDR3 is TGTGCTGGAGGACTAGCGGGAGTTGGTAATGAGCAGTTCTTC. This chain links TRBV12-5 with TRBJ2-1, with 13 positions matching TRBD2. With V trimmed by 11 bases and J by 7 bases, 8 bases remained unmatched. Per the germline V gene, CDR1 is LGHNT and CDR2 is FRNRAP. The CDR3 is made up of 14 amino acids.

The rearrangement links TRBV3-1 (or the pseudogene TRBV3-2) to TRBJ2-5; the D gene is possibly TRBD1 (6 bases). This CDR3 has 17 residues. Germline CDR1 is LGHDT and CDR2 is YNNKEL (reference sequence). The V end was cut by 0 bases, the J end by 4 bases, with 18 bases between. Written as DNA, the CDR3 is TGTGCCAGCAGCCAAGATGGGGAAGGGGGAGTGAGAGAGACCCAGTACTTC. Translating gives CASSQDGEGGVRETQYF.

The chain uses TRBV10-3 and TRBJ1-4; D gene ambiguous. Germline-derived CDR1 and CDR2 are ENHRY and SYGVKD. There are 13 residues in the CDR3. The germline V and J ends were trimmed by 3 bases and 8 bases, with 10 bases remaining between them. CDR3 DNA: TGTGCCATCAGTGATTTGGCGGGGGAAAAACTGTTTTTT. This codes for CAISDLAGEKLFF.

V and J are TRBV6-5 and TRBJ2-1; TRBD2 aligns across 16 bases. V was clipped by 2 bases and J by 9 bases; unmatched bases: 1. The CDR3 totals 15 residues. Germline CDR1 is MNHEY and CDR2 is SVGAGI. CDR3 sequence: CASSYGTSGRGEQFF. The CDR3 DNA sequence: TGTGCCAGCAGTTACGGGACTAGCGGGAGGGGTGAGCAGTTCTTC.

This clone was seen only once. This chain connects TRBV7-3 to TRBJ2-1, with TRBD1 matching over 7 bases. The V and J ends lost 3 bases and 4 bases, in that order; junction bases with no gene match: 0. Germline V lookup: CDR1 SGHTA, CDR2 FQGTGA. The CDR3 has 13 residues. CDR3 sequence reads: CASSLTGYNEQFF. The CDR3 DNA is TGTGCCAGCAGCTTGACAGGGTACAATGAGCAGTTCTTC.

The V gene is TRBV14, the J gene TRBJ2-7; no clear D gene. CDR1 is SGHDN, CDR2 FVKESK, per germline. There are 13 residues in the CDR3. Between the trimmed V and J ends, which lost 1 base and 6 bases, there was a span of 10 bases. The CDR3 nucleotides read TGTGCCAGCAGCCAAGTTGAGGTAGGCGAGCAGTACTTC. Protein product: CASSQVEVGEQYF.

With regard to this clone: Different DNA sequences within this sample yield the same CDR3. The genes are TRBV5-1 and TRBJ1-1; no clear D gene. This CDR3 spans 14 amino acids. Germline lookup yields CDR1 SGHRS and CDR2 YFSETQ. Trimming removed 2 bases from V and 1 base from J, with 9 bases in between. The CDR3 loop is CASSLEAANTEAFF. The CDR3 region has the DNA TGCGCCAGCAGCTTAGAGGCAGCGAACACTGAAGCTTTCTTT.

This chain links TRBV3-1 (or the pseudogene TRBV3-2) with TRBJ1-2; 8 positions match TRBD1. Germline-derived CDR1 and CDR2 are LGHDT and YNNKEL (reference sequence). With 0 bases clipped from V and 8 bases from J, the junction kept 5 bases outside the gene matches. The CDR3 contains 14 residues. CDR3 in DNA: TGTGCCAGCAGCCAAGACAGGGGGCGCAGGGGCTACACCTTC. Translation gives CASSQDRGRRGYTF.

The rearrangement links TRBV28 to TRBJ1-2; perhaps TRBD1 as D (5 bases). V lost 5 bases and J lost 6, with 13 bases in between. There are 13 residues in the CDR3. Germline CDR1 MDHEN, CDR2 SYDVKM. In DNA, the CDR3 is TGTGCCAGCAGTCGTGTGTGGGGGGATGGCTACACCTTC. It yields the protein CASSRVWGDGYTF.

The genes are TRBV3-1 (or the pseudogene TRBV3-2) and TRBJ2-1; TRBD2 aligns across 10 bases. The junction had 6 bases not matched to a gene; V was cut back by 0 bases and J by 7 bases. Germline CDR1 is LGHDT and CDR2 is YNNKEL (reference sequence). The CDR3 length is 16 residues. The CDR3, as DNA: TGTGCCAGCAGCCAAGACCTAGCGGGAGTGTCAAATGAGCAGTTCTTC. Amino acids: CASSQDLAGVSNEQFF.

This chain connects TRBV5-1 to TRBJ1-2; possible D gene TRBD1, 6 bases. Germline V lookup: CDR1 SGHRS, CDR2 YFSETQ. The CDR3 contains 14 residues. With 4 bases removed from V and 4 bases from J, the gap between germline ends came to 14 bases. The CDR3: CASSTGQPLYGYTF. The CDR3 DNA is TGCGCCAGCAGCACCGGACAGCCACTCTATGGCTACACCTTC.

The chain has TRBV11-3 and TRBJ2-7, with 13 bases fitting TRBD2. This CDR3 is built from 15 residues. In germline, CDR1 is SGHNT, CDR2 YENEEA. The trim removed 4 bases at V and 3 bases at J, leaving 3 bases unmatched. CDR3 DNA sequence: TGTGCCAGCAGCTACGGGACTAGCGGGGTCTACGAGCAGTACTTC. Amino acids: CASSYGTSGVYEQYF.

This rearrangement joins TRBV27 to TRBJ2-3; 9 bases are a match to TRBD1. Germline values: CDR1 MNHEY, CDR2 SMNVEV (reference sequence). The CDR3 is made up of 15 amino acids. Trimming cost V 4 bases and J 8 bases; bases outside gene matches: 10. CDR3 nucleotide sequence: TGTGCCAGCAGTTCGCGGGACAGGGCTTTTGTTACGCAGTATTTT. It is translated as CASSSRDRAFVTQYF.

The V call is TRBV27, the J call TRBJ2-3; tentative D call: TRBD1 (7 bases). CDR1 and CDR2 (germline): MNHEY, SMNVEV (reference sequence). CDR3 length: 15 residues. The germline V and J ends were trimmed by 6 bases and 2 bases, with 15 bases remaining between them. The CDR3 spells CASRPGGTATDTQYF. DNA of the CDR3: TGTGCCAGCAGGCCAGGCGGGACAGCCACAGATACGCAGTATTTT.

V is TRBV10-3 and J is TRBJ2-7, with 8 bases lining up with TRBD1. Germline V gene lookup returns CDR1 ENHRY and CDR2 SYGVKD. V dropped 3 bases and J dropped 0; count of bases not matched to a gene: 7. The CDR3 length is 16 residues. CDR3 region: CAISDAGGYSSYEQYF. The CDR3 DNA is TGTGCCATCAGTGATGCAGGGGGCTATTCCTCCTACGAGCAGTACTTC.

The CDR3: CASSSTATNTEAFF. The CDR3, as DNA: TGCGCCAGCAGTTCGACAGCCACGAACACTGAAGCTTTCTTT. The V call is TRBV10-1, the J call TRBJ1-1; possibly TRBD1 for D (5 bases). The germline V and J ends were trimmed by 5 bases and 1 base, with 11 bases remaining between them. Germline values: CDR1 WNHNN, CDR2 SYGVQD (reference sequence). The CDR3 runs 14 residues.

As regards this clone: Other DNA sequences in the sample encode the same CDR3. The chain carries TRBV24-1 and TRBJ2-1, with D perhaps TRBD2 (5 bases). Trimming took 7 bases from V and 0 from J, leaving 6 bases between them. The CDR3 consists of 13 residues. Germline loops: CDR1 KGHDR, CDR2 SFDVKD. Here the CDR3 DNA reads TGTGCCACCAGCGGAGGCTCCTACAATGAGCAGTTCTTC. Encoded protein: CATSGGSYNEQFF.

This sequence joins TRBV27 and TRBJ1-1; D uncertain. The V gene lost 5 bases and the J gene lost 9 bases, with 10 bases spanning the gap. The CDR3 covers 11 residues. Germline CDR1 and CDR2: MNHEY and SMNVEV (reference sequence). CDR3 in DNA: TGTGCCAGCAGTCAAGGACTCAAAGCTTTCTTT. It codes for CASSQGLKAFF.

The chain joins TRBV7-9 to TRBJ2-2; 7 nucleotides align to TRBD2. Germline loops: CDR1 SEHNR, CDR2 FQNEAQ (reference sequence). After removal of 3 bases from V and 6 bases from J, the junction contained 13 bases not matched to a gene. The CDR3 totals 17 residues. In nucleotides, the CDR3 is TGTGCCAGCAGCTTCATGGGCGGGAGTTGGCGCGCCGGGGAGCTGTTTTTT. Translation gives CASSFMGGSWRAGELFF.

The chain employs TRBV18 and TRBJ1-2, with 9 positions matching TRBD1. The CDR3 totals 17 residues. V shed 3 bases, J shed 0 bases, and the junction held 8 bases outside the gene matches. The V gene's germline CDR1 is KGHSH and CDR2 LQKENI. The CDR3 bases are TGTGCCAGCTCACCGACGAGGACAGGGGAAGCTAACTATGGCTACACCTTC. This encodes CASSPTRTGEANYGYTF. The whole variable domain, filled in from reference TRBV18 and TRBJ1-2, reads NAGVMQNPRHLVRRRGQEARLRCSPMKGHSHVYWYRQLPEEGLKFMVYLQKENIIDESGMPKERFSAEFPKEGPSILRIQQVVRGDSAAYFCASSPTRTGEANYGYTFGSGTRLTVV.

This rearrangement joins TRBV5-1 to TRBJ2-4, with 9 nucleotides matching TRBD2. The CDR3 has 17 amino acids. Unmatched junction bases numbered 13, after V lost 0 bases and J lost 9 bases. CDR1 SGHRS and CDR2 YFSETQ come from the germline V gene. The CDR3 is CASSLARLAEVPSIQYF. The CDR3 DNA is TGCGCCAGCAGCTTGGCCCGACTAGCGGAAGTCCCCTCCATTCAGTACTTC.

This clone has just a few counts. The chain uses TRBV19 and TRBJ1-2; perhaps TRBD1 as D (5 bases). The CDR3 is made up of 13 amino acids. Germline lookup yields CDR1 LNHDA and CDR2 SQIVND (reference sequence). Trimming stripped 7 bases from V and 8 bases from J, with 17 bases between. The CDR3: CASKGDVFGGYTF. CDR3 bases: TGTGCCAGTAAAGGGGATGTATTTGGGGGCTACACCTTC.

The J gene is TRBJ2-7, the V gene TRBV5-1, with D possibly being TRBD1 (6 bases). Deletions cut 4 bases from V and 4 bases from J, with 18 bases between. From germline, CDR1 is SGHRS and CDR2 YFSETQ. CDR3 size: 15 residues. The CDR3 protein is CASSPSVRGSYEQYF. CDR3 nucleotides: TGCGCCAGCAGCCCCTCGGTGAGGGGGTCTTACGAGCAGTACTTC.

V usage is TRBV29-1 and J usage is TRBJ2-5, with a tentative D call TRBD1 (6 bases). Germline V gene sequence: CDR1 SQVTM, CDR2 ANQGSEA. CDR3 length: 14 amino acids. V dropped 6 bases and J dropped 0 bases, with 14 bases sitting between them. The CDR3 DNA reads TGCAGCGTGCTTGGGACACTGGACCAAGAGACCCAGTACTTC. Amino acids: CSVLGTLDQETQYF.

This clone has just a few counts. Here the CDR3 reads CSVVAPPNTGELFF. CDR3 in DNA: TGCAGCGTTGTAGCGCCTCCGAACACCGGGGAGCTGTTTTTT. The chain employs TRBV29-1 and TRBJ2-2; D perhaps matches TRBD2 (5 bases). The CDR3 has 14 amino acids. Trimming stripped 4 bases from V and 0 bases from J, with 9 bases between. Germline CDR1 reads SQVTM; CDR2 reads ANQGSEA.